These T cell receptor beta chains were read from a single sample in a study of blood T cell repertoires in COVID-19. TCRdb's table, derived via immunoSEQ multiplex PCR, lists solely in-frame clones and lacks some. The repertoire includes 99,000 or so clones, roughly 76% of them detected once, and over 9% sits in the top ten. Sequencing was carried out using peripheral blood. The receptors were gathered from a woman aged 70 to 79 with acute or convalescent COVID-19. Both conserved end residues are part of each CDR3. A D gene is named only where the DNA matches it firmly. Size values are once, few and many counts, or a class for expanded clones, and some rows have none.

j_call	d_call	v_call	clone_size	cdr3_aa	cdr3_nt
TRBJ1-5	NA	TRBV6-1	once	CASSEPRVRPQHF	TGTGCCAGCAGTGAACCCAGGGTTAGACCCCAGCATTTT
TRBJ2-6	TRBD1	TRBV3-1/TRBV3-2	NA	CASSARDRGPTGANVLTF	TGTGCCAGCAGCGCCCGGGACAGGGGGCCAACTGGGGCCAACGTCCTGACTTTC
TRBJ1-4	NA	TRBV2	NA	CASTPRGLNEKLFF	TGTGCCAGCACCCCCAGGGGCCTTAATGAAAAACTGTTTTTT
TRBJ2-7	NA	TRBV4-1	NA	CASSQDTLNEQYF	TGCGCCAGCAGCCAAGACACTCTGAACGAGCAGTACTTC
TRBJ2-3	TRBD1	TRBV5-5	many	CASSFRQGGNTQYF	TGTGCCAGCAGCTTCCGACAGGGTGGCAATACGCAGTATTTT
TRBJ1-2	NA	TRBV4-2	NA	CASSQVETRNYGYTF	TGTGCCAGCAGCCAAGTTGAGACGCGGAACTATGGCTACACCTTC
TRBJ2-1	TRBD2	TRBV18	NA	CASSPATSGTYNEQFF	TGTGCCAGCTCACCGGCGACTAGCGGGACCTACAATGAGCAGTTCTTC
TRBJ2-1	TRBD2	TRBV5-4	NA	CASSSGLAGGSYNEQFF	TGTGCCAGCAGCTCGGGACTAGCGGGAGGCTCCTACAATGAGCAGTTCTTC
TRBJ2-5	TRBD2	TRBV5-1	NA	CASSPGLAGGPWRETQYF	TGCGCCAGCAGCCCGGGACTAGCGGGGGGGCCTTGGCGGGAGACCCAGTACTTC
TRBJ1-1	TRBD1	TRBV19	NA	CASREQGGEEAFF	TGTGCCAGTAGGGAACAGGGGGGGGAAGAAGCTTTCTTT
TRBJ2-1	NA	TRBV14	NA	CASSQGTAYNEQFF	TGTGCCAGCAGCCAAGGGACAGCTTACAATGAGCAGTTCTTC
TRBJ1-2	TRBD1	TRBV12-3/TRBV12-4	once	CASSSRGLYGYTF	TGTGCCAGCAGTTCCAGGGGGCTCTATGGCTACACCTTC
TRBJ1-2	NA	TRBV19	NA	CASSELGHPDSYGYTF	TGTGCCAGTAGTGAACTTGGACACCCAGATTCGTATGGCTACACCTTC
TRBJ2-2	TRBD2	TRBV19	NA	CASSILAGGVTGELFF	TGTGCCAGTAGTATACTAGCGGGAGGAGTCACCGGGGAGCTGTTTTTT
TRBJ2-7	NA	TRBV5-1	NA	CASSPTARYSYEQYF	TGCGCCAGCAGCCCCACAGCCAGGTACTCCTACGAGCAGTACTTC
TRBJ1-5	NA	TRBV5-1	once	CASRAAPTDQPQHF	TGCGCCAGCAGGGCGGCCCCAACGGATCAGCCCCAGCATTTT
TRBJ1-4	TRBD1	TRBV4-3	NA	CASSLMTGGSEKLFF	TGCGCCAGCAGCCTCATGACAGGGGGCTCCGAAAAACTGTTTTTT
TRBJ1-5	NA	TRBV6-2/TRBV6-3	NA	CASSYPGVQPQHF	TGTGCCAGCAGTTATCCAGGGGTCCAGCCCCAGCATTTT
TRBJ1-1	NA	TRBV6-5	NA	CASKTGALAFF	TGTGCCAGCAAGACAGGTGCGTTGGCTTTCTTT
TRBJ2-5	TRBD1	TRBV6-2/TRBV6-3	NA	CASSDTGGQETQYF	TGTGCCAGCAGCGATACAGGGGGACAAGAGACCCAGTACTTC
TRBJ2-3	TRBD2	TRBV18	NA	CASSLIGLAFADTQYF	TGTGCCAGCTCACTCATAGGACTAGCGTTCGCAGATACGCAGTATTTT
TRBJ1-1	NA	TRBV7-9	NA	CASSLGGLTEAFF	TGTGCCAGCAGCTTGGGGGGGTTGACTGAAGCTTTCTTT
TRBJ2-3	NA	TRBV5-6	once	CASSLELASSDTQYF	TGTGCCAGCAGCTTGGAGCTAGCCTCCTCAGATACGCAGTATTTT
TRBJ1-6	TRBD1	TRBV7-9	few	CASSSGPRDRGQGSPLHF	TGTGCCAGCAGCTCAGGCCCCCGGGACAGGGGCCAGGGTTCACCCCTCCACTTT
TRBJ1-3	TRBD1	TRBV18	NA	CASSPPGTGRNTIYF	TGTGCCAGCTCTCCCCCCGGGACAGGAAGAAACACCATATATTTT
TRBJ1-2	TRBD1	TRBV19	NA	CASTPGQGYYGYTF	TGTGCCAGTACCCCGGGACAGGGGTACTATGGCTACACCTTC
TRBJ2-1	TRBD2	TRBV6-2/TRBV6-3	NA	CASSLTSGRPNEQFF	TGTGCCAGCAGTTTGACTAGCGGGAGACCCAATGAGCAGTTCTTC
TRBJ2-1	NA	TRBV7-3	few	CASSSLRGDEQFF	TGTGCCAGCAGCTCCCTCAGGGGGGATGAGCAGTTCTTC
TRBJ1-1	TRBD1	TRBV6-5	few	CASSRRTGGTEAFF	TGTGCCAGCAGTCGCCGGACAGGGGGCACTGAAGCTTTCTTT
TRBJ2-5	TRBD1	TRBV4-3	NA	CASSHGTGAGETQYF	TGCGCCAGCAGCCATGGGACAGGCGCAGGAGAGACCCAGTACTTC
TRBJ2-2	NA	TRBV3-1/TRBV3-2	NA	CASSQDGRGKAGELFF	TGTGCCAGCAGCCAAGATGGGCGGGGAAAGGCCGGGGAGCTGTTTTTT
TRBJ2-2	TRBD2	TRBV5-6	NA	CASSLTSGGSGELFF	TGTGCCAGCAGCTTGACTAGCGGGGGCTCCGGGGAGCTGTTTTTT
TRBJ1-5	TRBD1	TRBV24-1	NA	CATSDRTGSSNQPQHF	TGTGCCACCAGTGACAGGACAGGGTCTAGCAATCAGCCCCAGCATTTT
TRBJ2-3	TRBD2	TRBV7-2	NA	CASSLVTGGLTDTQYF	TGTGCCAGCAGCTTAGTGACGGGAGGGCTGACAGATACGCAGTATTTT
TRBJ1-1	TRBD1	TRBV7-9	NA	CAGDRGTNTEAFF	TGTGCCGGGGACAGGGGGACGAACACTGAAGCTTTCTTT
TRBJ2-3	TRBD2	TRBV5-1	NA	CASSMGLAGGQPGDTQYF	TGCGCCAGCAGCATGGGACTAGCGGGGGGGCAGCCTGGAGATACGCAGTATTTT
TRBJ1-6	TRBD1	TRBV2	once	CASSGGAGTGRHSPLHF	TGTGCCAGCAGTGGAGGGGCCGGGACAGGGAGGCATTCACCCCTCCACTTT
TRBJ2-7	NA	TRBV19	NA	CASSSLGPPNEQYF	TGTGCCAGTAGTAGCCTTGGGCCTCCCAACGAGCAGTACTTC
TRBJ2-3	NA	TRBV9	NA	CASSPGQLTDTQYF	TGTGCCAGCTCCCCCGGACAGCTCACAGATACGCAGTATTTT
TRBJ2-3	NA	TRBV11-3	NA	CASSRGGRPTDTQYF	TGTGCCAGCAGTCGCGGGGGCCGGCCCACAGATACGCAGTATTTT
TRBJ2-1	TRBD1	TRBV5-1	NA	CASTPFPGQAYNEQFF	TGCGCCAGCACCCCATTCCCGGGACAGGCCTACAATGAGCAGTTCTTC
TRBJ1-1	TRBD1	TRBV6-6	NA	CASSETGREAFF	TGTGCCAGCAGTGAGACAGGGCGGGAAGCTTTCTTT
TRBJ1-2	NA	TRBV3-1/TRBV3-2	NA	CASSHLFSNYGYTF	TGTGCCAGCAGCCATCTGTTTAGTAACTATGGCTACACCTTC
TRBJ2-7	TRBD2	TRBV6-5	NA	CASRTSGRAYEQYF	TGTGCCAGCAGGACTAGCGGGAGGGCTTACGAGCAGTACTTC
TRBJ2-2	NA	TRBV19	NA	CASTHTGSPGELFF	TGTGCCAGTACCCATACAGGGTCCCCCGGGGAGCTGTTTTTT
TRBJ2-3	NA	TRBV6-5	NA	CASTPAGQTTDTQYF	TGTGCCAGCACCCCGGCCGGACAGACCACAGATACGCAGTATTTT
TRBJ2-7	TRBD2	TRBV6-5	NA	CASSSSGALYEQYF	TGTGCCAGCAGTTCTAGCGGGGCGCTGTACGAGCAGTACTTC
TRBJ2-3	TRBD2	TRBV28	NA	CASSLRLAGTDTQYF	TGTGCCAGCAGTTTAAGACTAGCGGGCACAGATACGCAGTATTTT
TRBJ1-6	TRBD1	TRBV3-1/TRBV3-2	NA	CASSQGSGTGQFFFNSPLHF	TGTGCCAGCAGCCAGGGATCCGGGACAGGGCAGTTTTTCTTTAATTCACCCCTCCACTTT
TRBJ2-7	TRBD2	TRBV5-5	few	CASSLAGRVVF	TGTGCCAGCAGCTTGGCTGGGAGGGTGGTCTTC
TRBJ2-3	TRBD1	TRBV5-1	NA	CASSTPQGIGDTDTQYF	TGCGCCAGCAGCACCCCACAGGGGATCGGGGACACAGATACGCAGTATTTT
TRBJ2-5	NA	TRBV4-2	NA	CASSQDWGQGEAQYF	TGTGCCAGCAGCCAAGATTGGGGTCAGGGCGAGGCCCAGTACTTC